Listed below are T cell receptor beta chains from one sample, sequenced in a study of blood T cell repertoires in COVID-19. Sequenced by immunoSEQ multiplex PCR; TCRdb stores in-frame clones only, minus some. This table holds approximately 65,000 clones, under 85% found once. Sample: peripheral blood. These receptors were collected from a woman older than 75 with active or convalescent COVID-19. The CDR3 runs from the conserved cysteine through the conserved F or W. The order of the fields is J gene, clone size, V gene, D gene, CDR3 DNA, CDR3 protein. D genes are given only for firm matches. Where a row states a size, it is once, few, many or the class of an expanded clone; other rows omit it.

j_call: TRBJ1-4
clone_size: few
v_call: TRBV18
d_call: NA
cdr3_nt: TGTGCCAGCTCACAGCGGGACTTCGAAAAACTGTTTTTT
cdr3_aa: CASSQRDFEKLFF

j_call: TRBJ2-5
clone_size: NA
v_call: TRBV19
d_call: TRBD2
cdr3_nt: TGTGCCAGTAGTATGGGACTAGCGGGGGTCCAAGAGACCCAGTACTTC
cdr3_aa: CASSMGLAGVQETQYF

j_call: TRBJ1-5
clone_size: NA
v_call: TRBV21-1
d_call: NA
cdr3_nt: TGTGCCAGCCGCCACGGGGGGCGACAGCCCCAGCATTTT
cdr3_aa: CASRHGGRQPQHF

j_call: TRBJ2-1
clone_size: NA
v_call: TRBV9
d_call: NA
cdr3_nt: TGTGCCAGCAGCGTAGGTCCTTTCTCCTACAATGAGCAGTTCTTC
cdr3_aa: CASSVGPFSYNEQFF

j_call: TRBJ1-1
clone_size: NA
v_call: TRBV18
d_call: TRBD1
cdr3_nt: TGTGCCAGCTCACCAAGGACAGGCCTTTCGAACACTGAAGCTTTCTTT
cdr3_aa: CASSPRTGLSNTEAFF

j_call: TRBJ1-2
clone_size: few
v_call: TRBV18
d_call: NA
cdr3_nt: TGTGCCAGCTCCTCGATTGAGGGACAAATGGGCGGCTACACCTTC
cdr3_aa: CASSSIEGQMGGYTF

j_call: TRBJ1-1
clone_size: NA
v_call: TRBV10-3
d_call: NA
cdr3_nt: TGTGCCATCAGTGAGTCCCGGTACGCTGAAGCTTTCTTT
cdr3_aa: CAISESRYAEAFF

j_call: TRBJ2-6
clone_size: NA
v_call: TRBV6-5
d_call: NA
cdr3_nt: TGTGCCAGCAGTTATGGGGGGACTGGGGCCAACGTCCTGACTTTC
cdr3_aa: CASSYGGTGANVLTF

j_call: TRBJ2-3
clone_size: NA
v_call: TRBV19
d_call: TRBD1
cdr3_nt: TGTGCCAGTAGTATCGGACAGGCTCCTAGCACAGATACGCAGTATTTT
cdr3_aa: CASSIGQAPSTDTQYF

j_call: TRBJ2-7
clone_size: NA
v_call: TRBV5-1
d_call: NA
cdr3_nt: TGCGCCAGCAGCTCAGGGGACGGATCCTACGAGCAGTACTTC
cdr3_aa: CASSSGDGSYEQYF

j_call: TRBJ1-6
clone_size: NA
v_call: TRBV18
d_call: TRBD1
cdr3_nt: TGTGCCAGCTCACCAACGACAGGGGTGGACGATAATTCACCCCTCCACTTT
cdr3_aa: CASSPTTGVDDNSPLHF

j_call: TRBJ2-5
clone_size: NA
v_call: TRBV30
d_call: NA
cdr3_nt: TGTGCCTGGAGTGTCTCCCGACCCGGGAAGGAGACCCAGTACTTC
cdr3_aa: CAWSVSRPGKETQYF

j_call: TRBJ1-1
clone_size: NA
v_call: TRBV29-1
d_call: NA
cdr3_nt: TGCAGCGTACAACAGGGTGGTTACACTGAAGCTTTCTTT
cdr3_aa: CSVQQGGYTEAFF

j_call: TRBJ1-1
clone_size: NA
v_call: TRBV7-2
d_call: NA
cdr3_nt: TGTGCCAGCAGGTCTTCGGGGTACACTGAAGCTTTCTTT
cdr3_aa: CASRSSGYTEAFF

j_call: TRBJ2-3
clone_size: NA
v_call: TRBV12-3/TRBV12-4
d_call: NA
cdr3_nt: TGTGCCAGCAGTTTAGCGGAACAGAATACGCAGTATTTT
cdr3_aa: CASSLAEQNTQYF

j_call: TRBJ1-2
clone_size: NA
v_call: TRBV5-1
d_call: NA
cdr3_nt: TGCGCCAGCAGCTTGGGGCCCCGATTGGGCCGGCATGGCTACACCTTC
cdr3_aa: CASSLGPRLGRHGYTF

j_call: TRBJ1-2
clone_size: NA
v_call: TRBV9
d_call: TRBD1
cdr3_nt: TGTGCCAGCAGCGTGGAGGATGGGACAGGGGTCTATGGCTACACCTTC
cdr3_aa: CASSVEDGTGVYGYTF

j_call: TRBJ2-7
clone_size: NA
v_call: TRBV3-1/TRBV3-2
d_call: TRBD1
cdr3_nt: TGTGCCAGCAGCCAAGTTGGACAGGGGGAGTCCTACGAGCAGTACTTC
cdr3_aa: CASSQVGQGESYEQYF

j_call: TRBJ1-2
clone_size: NA
v_call: TRBV19
d_call: TRBD1
cdr3_nt: TGTGCCAGCAGGACAGGGGGAGACTTCGGCTATGGCTACACCTTC
cdr3_aa: CASRTGGDFGYGYTF

j_call: TRBJ1-2
clone_size: NA
v_call: TRBV7-9
d_call: NA
cdr3_nt: TGTGCCAGCAGCCCACTGGGGCAGCTTAACTATGGCTACACCTTC
cdr3_aa: CASSPLGQLNYGYTF

j_call: TRBJ1-5
clone_size: few
v_call: TRBV6-6
d_call: NA
cdr3_nt: TGTGCCAGCAGTTACGGGGCAGGGGATAGCAATCAGCCCCAGCATTTT
cdr3_aa: CASSYGAGDSNQPQHF

j_call: TRBJ1-2
clone_size: NA
v_call: TRBV6-5
d_call: NA
cdr3_nt: TGTGCCAGCAGTCAACGGGATTCGGAGGCATATGGCTACACCTTC
cdr3_aa: CASSQRDSEAYGYTF

j_call: TRBJ1-2
clone_size: once
v_call: TRBV27
d_call: TRBD1
cdr3_nt: TGTGCCAGCAGTTTTGGGGACAGTCGTGGCTACACCTTC
cdr3_aa: CASSFGDSRGYTF

j_call: TRBJ1-6
clone_size: once
v_call: TRBV6-1
d_call: NA
cdr3_nt: TGTGCCAGCAGTCAATATAATTCACCCCTCCACTTT
cdr3_aa: CASSQYNSPLHF

j_call: TRBJ1-1
clone_size: NA
v_call: TRBV28
d_call: TRBD1
cdr3_nt: TGTGCCAGCAGTTCCCCCGGGACAGGAGGTGAAGCTTTCTTT
cdr3_aa: CASSSPGTGGEAFF

j_call: TRBJ2-2
clone_size: NA
v_call: TRBV5-1
d_call: NA
cdr3_nt: TGCGCCAGCAGCTTGACGGACACCGGGGAGCTGTTTTTT
cdr3_aa: CASSLTDTGELFF

j_call: TRBJ2-1
clone_size: NA
v_call: TRBV7-6
d_call: TRBD2
cdr3_nt: TGTGCCAGCAGCTTAGGGTCTAGCGGGGGAATACTCAATGAGCAGTTCTTC
cdr3_aa: CASSLGSSGGILNEQFF

j_call: TRBJ1-2
clone_size: NA
v_call: TRBV7-3
d_call: NA
cdr3_nt: TGTGCCAGCAGTTTTCGGGGTGGGGAGGATGGCTACACCTTC
cdr3_aa: CASSFRGGEDGYTF

j_call: TRBJ2-2
clone_size: NA
v_call: TRBV9
d_call: TRBD1
cdr3_nt: TGTGCCAGCAGCGGGACAGGGTTAGCCGGGGAGCTGTTTTTT
cdr3_aa: CASSGTGLAGELFF

j_call: TRBJ1-2
clone_size: few
v_call: TRBV5-1
d_call: NA
cdr3_nt: TGCGCCAGCAAAACGAGCGACAGATTCTTCTATGGCTACACCTTC
cdr3_aa: CASKTSDRFFYGYTF

j_call: TRBJ2-1
clone_size: NA
v_call: TRBV9
d_call: TRBD1
cdr3_nt: TGTGCCAGCAGCCTTCGACAGGGGAGGTACAATGAGCAGTTCTTC
cdr3_aa: CASSLRQGRYNEQFF

j_call: TRBJ1-1
clone_size: once
v_call: TRBV19
d_call: TRBD1
cdr3_nt: TGTGCCAGTAGTGTCCGGGACAGGGGGCATGGTGAAGCTTTCTTT
cdr3_aa: CASSVRDRGHGEAFF

j_call: TRBJ2-2
clone_size: NA
v_call: TRBV7-2
d_call: NA
cdr3_nt: TGTGCCAGCAGCTTTAACGGTGCCGGGGAGCTGTTTTTT
cdr3_aa: CASSFNGAGELFF

j_call: TRBJ1-1
clone_size: NA
v_call: TRBV4-1
d_call: NA
cdr3_nt: TGCGCCAGCAGCCAAGATCAGGGACATTTCTTAGGAAGACGTGAAGCTTTCTTT
cdr3_aa: CASSQDQGHFLGRREAFF

j_call: TRBJ2-3
clone_size: few
v_call: TRBV18
d_call: NA
cdr3_nt: TGTGCCAGCTCACCTTCTCTCACAGATACGCAGTATTTT
cdr3_aa: CASSPSLTDTQYF

j_call: TRBJ2-1
clone_size: NA
v_call: TRBV24-1
d_call: TRBD2
cdr3_nt: TGTGCCACCAGTGATGCTTCCGGGACTAGAGACAATGAGCAGTTCTTC
cdr3_aa: CATSDASGTRDNEQFF

j_call: TRBJ2-1
clone_size: NA
v_call: TRBV4-2
d_call: TRBD1
cdr3_nt: TGTGCCAGCAGCCATGGACAGGGACCTTACAATGAGCAGTTCTTC
cdr3_aa: CASSHGQGPYNEQFF

j_call: TRBJ1-2
clone_size: NA
v_call: TRBV9
d_call: NA
cdr3_nt: TGTGCCAGCAGCCTGAGAGCTAACTATGGCTACACCTTC
cdr3_aa: CASSLRANYGYTF

j_call: TRBJ1-2
clone_size: NA
v_call: TRBV7-6
d_call: NA
cdr3_nt: TGTGCCAGCAGCTTATTTGCAGGGCCGGGCTACACCTTC
cdr3_aa: CASSLFAGPGYTF

j_call: TRBJ2-6
clone_size: NA
v_call: TRBV2
d_call: NA
cdr3_nt: TGTGCCAGCAGTACGTCTCAGTCTGGGGCCAACGTCCTGACTTTC
cdr3_aa: CASSTSQSGANVLTF

j_call: TRBJ2-6
clone_size: NA
v_call: TRBV6-5
d_call: NA
cdr3_nt: TGTGCCAGCAGTTCCGGAGGTCGCTCTGGGGCCAACGTCCTGACTTTC
cdr3_aa: CASSSGGRSGANVLTF

j_call: TRBJ1-4
clone_size: NA
v_call: TRBV6-1
d_call: NA
cdr3_nt: TGTGCCAGCAGTGAATGGAGTACTAATGAAAAACTGTTTTTT
cdr3_aa: CASSEWSTNEKLFF

j_call: TRBJ1-1
clone_size: NA
v_call: TRBV11-2
d_call: NA
cdr3_nt: TGTGCCAGCAGCTCGCAGGGGTTTCGGGCGACTGAAGCTTTCTTT
cdr3_aa: CASSSQGFRATEAFF

j_call: TRBJ2-1
clone_size: NA
v_call: TRBV9
d_call: TRBD1
cdr3_nt: TGTGCCAGCAGCGTAGGACAGGGGACCTACAATGAGCAGTTCTTC
cdr3_aa: CASSVGQGTYNEQFF

j_call: TRBJ1-2
clone_size: NA
v_call: TRBV18
d_call: TRBD1
cdr3_nt: TGTGCCAGCTCACCGACACAGGGGTCCTATGGCTACACCTTC
cdr3_aa: CASSPTQGSYGYTF

j_call: TRBJ1-1
clone_size: NA
v_call: TRBV28
d_call: TRBD1
cdr3_nt: TGTGCCAGCAGTTTATGGACAGGGGGCTCTACTGAAGCTTTCTTT
cdr3_aa: CASSLWTGGSTEAFF

j_call: TRBJ2-2
clone_size: NA
v_call: TRBV2
d_call: TRBD1
cdr3_nt: TGTGCCAGCACCCAGGGGACAGCGTACACCGGGGAGCTGTTTTTT
cdr3_aa: CASTQGTAYTGELFF

j_call: TRBJ1-4
clone_size: NA
v_call: TRBV7-2
d_call: NA
cdr3_nt: TGTGCCAGCAGCTTAGGCCGAGGTGCGGGGGGCAGAGAAAAACTGTTTTTT
cdr3_aa: CASSLGRGAGGREKLFF

j_call: TRBJ1-2
clone_size: NA
v_call: TRBV5-4
d_call: NA
cdr3_nt: TGTGCCAGCAGCCTTCAGGGTATCGACTCCTATGGCTACACCTTC
cdr3_aa: CASSLQGIDSYGYTF